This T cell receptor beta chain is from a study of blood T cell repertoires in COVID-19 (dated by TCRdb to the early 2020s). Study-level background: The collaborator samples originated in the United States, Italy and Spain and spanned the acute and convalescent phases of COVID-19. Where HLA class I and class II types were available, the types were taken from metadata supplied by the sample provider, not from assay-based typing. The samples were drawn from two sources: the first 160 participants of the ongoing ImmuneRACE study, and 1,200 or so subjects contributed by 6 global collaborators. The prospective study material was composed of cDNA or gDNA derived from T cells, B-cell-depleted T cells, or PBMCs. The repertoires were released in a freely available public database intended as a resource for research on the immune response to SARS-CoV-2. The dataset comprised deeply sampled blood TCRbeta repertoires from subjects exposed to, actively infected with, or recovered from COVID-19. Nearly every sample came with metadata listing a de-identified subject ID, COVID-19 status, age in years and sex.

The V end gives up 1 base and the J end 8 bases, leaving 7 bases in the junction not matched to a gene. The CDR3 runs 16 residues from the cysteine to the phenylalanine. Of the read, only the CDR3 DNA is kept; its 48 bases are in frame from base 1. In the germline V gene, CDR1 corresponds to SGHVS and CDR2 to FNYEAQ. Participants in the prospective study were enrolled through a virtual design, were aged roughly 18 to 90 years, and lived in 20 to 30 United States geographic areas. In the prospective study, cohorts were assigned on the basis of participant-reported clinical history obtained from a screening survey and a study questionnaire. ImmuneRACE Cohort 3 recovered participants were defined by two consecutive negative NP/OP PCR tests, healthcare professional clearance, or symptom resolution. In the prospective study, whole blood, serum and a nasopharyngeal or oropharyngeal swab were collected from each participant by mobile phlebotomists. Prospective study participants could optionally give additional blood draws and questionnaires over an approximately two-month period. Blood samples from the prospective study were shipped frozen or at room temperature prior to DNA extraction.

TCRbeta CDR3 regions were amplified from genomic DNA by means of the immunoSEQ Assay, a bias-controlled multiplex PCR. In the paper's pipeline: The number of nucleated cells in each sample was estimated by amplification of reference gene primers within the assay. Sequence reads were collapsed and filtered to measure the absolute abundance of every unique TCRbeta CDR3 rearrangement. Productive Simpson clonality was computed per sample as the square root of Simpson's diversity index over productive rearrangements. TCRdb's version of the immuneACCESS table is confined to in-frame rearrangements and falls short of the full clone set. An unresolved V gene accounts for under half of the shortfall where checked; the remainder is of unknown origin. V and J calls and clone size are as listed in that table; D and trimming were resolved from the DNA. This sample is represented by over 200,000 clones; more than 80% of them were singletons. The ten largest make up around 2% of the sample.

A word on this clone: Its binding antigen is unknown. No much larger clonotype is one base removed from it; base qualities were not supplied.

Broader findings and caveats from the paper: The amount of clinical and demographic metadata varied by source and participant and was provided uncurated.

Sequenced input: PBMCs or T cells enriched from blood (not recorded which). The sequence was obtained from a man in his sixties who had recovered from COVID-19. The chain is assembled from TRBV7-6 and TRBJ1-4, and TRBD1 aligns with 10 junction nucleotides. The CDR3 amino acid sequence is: CASSLDGQGVWEKLFF. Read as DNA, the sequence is TGTGCCAGCAGCTTAGATGGACAGGGGGTTTGGGAAAAACTGTTTTTT.